Listed here are 27 T cell receptor beta chains from one sample, sequenced in a study of blood T cell repertoires in COVID-19. TCRdb keeps only in-frame clones here, not all; method: immunoSEQ multiplex PCR. The data contain about 180,000 clones, 60% to 80% of them singletons. The sequencing input was peripheral blood. The source is a woman in her 70s with acute or convalescent COVID-19.

The chain uses TRBV7-9 and TRBJ1-1; 9 nucleotides line up with TRBD1. CDR3 length: 15 amino acids. Unmatched junction bases numbered 8, after V lost 5 bases and J lost 4 bases. Germline CDR1 and CDR2: SEHNR and FQNEAQ (reference sequence). The CDR3 reads CASSPSTGGTTEAFF. DNA of the CDR3: TGTGCCAGCAGCCCCTCGACAGGGGGAACCACTGAAGCTTTCTTT.

This clone has a single count. V and J are TRBV11-2 and TRBJ2-3; no clear D gene. The CDR3 has 14 residues. V was clipped by 0 bases and J by 5 bases, with 9 bases between them. Germline V gene sequence: CDR1 SGHAT, CDR2 FQNNGV. This chain's CDR3 is CASSLDLVLDTQYF. DNA of the CDR3: TGTGCCAGCAGCTTAGATTTAGTCTTAGATACGCAGTATTTT.

The genes are TRBV29-1 and TRBJ2-5, with 8 bases fitting TRBD2. J was trimmed by 2 bases and V by 7 bases; bases with no gene match: 6. The CDR3 loop spans 13 amino acids. Looked up from germline, CDR1 is SQVTM and CDR2 is ANQGSEA. This chain's CDR3 is CSAPGTSQETQYF. The CDR3 region has the DNA TGCAGCGCCCCCGGGACTAGTCAAGAGACCCAGTACTTC. Using reference TRBV29-1 and TRBJ2-5 for the parts outside the CDR3, the full variable domain is SAVISQKPSRDICQRGTSLTIQCQVDSQVTMMFWYRQQPGQSLTLIATANQGSEATYESGFVIDKFPISRPNLTFSTLTVSNMSPEDSSIYLCSAPGTSQETQYFGPGTRLLVL.

This clone was counted only a few times. The rearrangement links TRBV18 to TRBJ1-5; 9 bases agree with TRBD1. From germline, CDR1 is KGHSH and CDR2 LQKENI. Germline trimming cut 8 bases from V and 8 bases from J; bases unmatched to any gene: 7. The CDR3 has 13 amino acids. The CDR3 region has the DNA TGTGCCAGCGCCGGGACAGGGAAGGAGCCCCAGCATTTT. This codes for CASAGTGKEPQHF.

V gene TRBV27 combines with J gene TRBJ1-2; D is unclear. CDR3 length equals 11 residues. Deletions cut 8 bases from V and 4 bases from J, with 8 bases between. The germline V gene has CDR1 MNHEY and CDR2 SMNVEV (reference sequence). CDR3 sequence: CASGGVYGYTF. The CDR3 DNA reads TGTGCCAGCGGCGGAGTCTATGGCTACACCTTC.

The chain recombines TRBV11-2 with TRBJ2-5; TRBD1 aligns across 12 bases. V lost 5 bases to trimming and J lost 2 bases; unmatched junction nucleotides: 9. The CDR3 covers 17 residues. Germline assignment: CDR1 SGHAT and CDR2 FQNNGV. CDR3 region: CASSGAGQGAGQETQYF. CDR3 DNA: TGTGCCAGCAGCGGCGCGGGACAGGGGGCGGGTCAAGAGACCCAGTACTTC.

In the case of this clone: Distinct nucleotide sequences in the sample also encode this CDR3. CDR3 DNA sequence: TGTGCCAGCAGCGTAGATAACAGTGGAAACACCATATATTTT. Its translation: CASSVDNSGNTIYF. The chain carries TRBV9 and TRBJ1-3; D remains unclear. CDR1 is SGDLS and CDR2 is YYNGEE in the germline V gene. Between the trimmed V and J ends, which lost 0 bases and 3 bases, there was a span of 7 bases. The CDR3 spans 14 residues. Filled out from reference TRBV9 and TRBJ1-3, the complete variable domain reads DSGVTQTPKHLITATGQRVTLRCSPRSGDLSVYWYQQSLDQGLQFLIQYYNGEERAKGNILERFSAQQFPDLHSELNLSSLELGDSALYFCASSVDNSGNTIYFGEGSWLTVV.

The J gene is TRBJ2-7, the V gene TRBV5-1, with 7 bases matching TRBD1. Trimming at V came to 0 bases and at J to 3 bases, leaving 6 bases not matched to a gene. The length of the CDR3 is 15 residues. Germline V gene sequence: CDR1 SGHRS, CDR2 YFSETQ. CDR3 nucleotides: TGCGCCAGCAGCTTGGAGGGACAGATAAGCTACGAGCAGTACTTC. Its translation: CASSLEGQISYEQYF.

The CDR3 is CASSPPGLAGGFSYNEQFF. DNA of the CDR3: TGTGCCAGCAGCCCCCCAGGGCTAGCGGGAGGCTTCTCCTACAATGAGCAGTTCTTC. The rearrangement uses TRBV3-1 (or the pseudogene TRBV3-2) and TRBJ2-1; 11 nucleotides match TRBD2. This CDR3 is 19 amino acids long. Looked up from germline, CDR1 is LGHDT and CDR2 is YNNKEL (reference sequence). V dropped 4 bases and J dropped 0; count of bases not matched to a gene: 11.

The rearrangement joins TRBV21-1 to TRBJ2-2; the D call in the table, TRBD2, was not verified against the DNA. TRBV21-1 is a pseudogene. The CDR3 sequence is 20 residues long. The CDR3 region has the DNA TGTGCCAGCAGCAAAGGGAGGGAGAGAGGGTTTAGCGTGCGCACCGGGGAGCTGTTTTTT. This sequence encodes CASSKGRERGFSVRTGELFF.

The chain recombines TRBV5-5 with TRBJ2-5, with 7 positions matching TRBD2. The CDR3 is 14 residues long. Germline values: CDR1 SGHKS, CDR2 YYEKEE (reference sequence). J gave up 3 bases and V 1 base, and 3 bases lay outside the gene matches. The CDR3 bases are TGTGCCAGCAGCTTGATTGCGGGGGAAGAGACCCAGTACTTC. Protein sequence: CASSLIAGEETQYF.

V usage is TRBV5-1 and J usage is TRBJ2-1; D is undetermined. Germline CDR1 and CDR2: SGHRS and YFSETQ. The CDR3 is 11 amino acids. Trimming removed 0 bases from V and 8 bases from J, with 3 bases in between. The CDR3 region has the DNA TGCGCCAGCAGCTTGGACTATGAGCAGTTCTTC. Translated, it gives CASSLDYEQFF.

The chain combines TRBV3-1 (or the pseudogene TRBV3-2) with TRBJ2-3; unclear D gene. The ends were cut back, 4 bases at V and 7 bases at J, with 6 bases in the middle. CDR3 length equals 11 residues. CDR1 is LGHDT and CDR2 is YNNKEL in the germline V gene (reference sequence). CDR3 sequence: CASSRGNTQYF. The DNA for the CDR3 is TGTGCCAGCAGCCGCGGTAATACGCAGTATTTT.

The count of this clone is one. V is TRBV19 and J is TRBJ2-1; 9 positions agree with TRBD2. The CDR3 length is 15 residues. Germline V CDR1 and CDR2: LNHDA, SQIVND (reference sequence). Trimming removed 9 bases from V and 7 bases from J; junction bases left unmatched: 13. Here the CDR3 reads CASKSGRHFGNEQFF. The CDR3 DNA is TGTGCCAGCAAAAGCGGGAGGCATTTTGGGAATGAGCAGTTCTTC.

For the CDR3, the DNA is TGTGCCAGCAGTTCCCCCGGGGGATCCCGTACCGGGGAGCTGTTTTTT. As protein: CASSSPGGSRTGELFF. This chain joins TRBV27 and TRBJ2-2; a possible D gene is TRBD2 (6 bases). CDR1 is MNHEY and CDR2 is SMNVEV in the germline V gene (reference sequence). The CDR3 totals 16 residues. Trimming pared 4 bases from V and 5 bases from J, leaving 17 bases between.

This chain connects TRBV29-1 to TRBJ1-2; TRBD1 aligns across 8 bases. The CDR3 is made up of 13 amino acids. CDR1 SQVTM and CDR2 ANQGSEA come from the germline V gene. After removal of 8 bases from V and 8 bases from J, the junction contained 13 bases not matched to a gene. The CDR3 DNA reads TGCAGCACCTCTGTGGACAGGGTGGGGGGCTACACCTTC. Protein: CSTSVDRVGGYTF.

The rearrangement links TRBV24-1 to TRBJ2-3; TRBD2 might be the D (5 bases). This CDR3 contains 14 residues. Per the germline V gene, CDR1 is KGHDR and CDR2 is SFDVKD. Deletions cut 9 bases from V and 4 bases from J, with 16 bases between. The CDR3 here is CATSSEASADTQYF. CDR3 DNA sequence: TGTGCCACCTCGTCGGAGGCATCGGCAGATACGCAGTATTTT.

This chain uses TRBV29-1 with TRBJ2-1; perhaps TRBD2 as D (6 bases). Looked up from germline, CDR1 is SQVTM and CDR2 is ANQGSEA. The CDR3 is 14 residues long. The V end was cut by 5 bases, the J end by 5 bases, with 16 bases between. The CDR3 sequence: CSVCLLAEDNEQFF. CDR3 DNA: TGCAGCGTTTGCCTTTTAGCGGAGGACAATGAGCAGTTCTTC.

This clone was seen a few times. The chain is built from TRBV5-1 and TRBJ2-7, with 11 nucleotides matching TRBD2. V lost 4 bases to trimming and J lost 4 bases; unmatched junction nucleotides: 7. Germline values: CDR1 SGHRS, CDR2 YFSETQ. This CDR3 has 15 amino acids. CDR3 DNA: TGCGCCAGCAGCGCGGGGACTAGCGGAGGGTACGAGCAGTACTTC. It specifies CASSAGTSGGYEQYF.

This chain uses TRBV18 with TRBJ2-7; 8 bases map to TRBD2. Germline loops: CDR1 KGHSH, CDR2 LQKENI. Trimming took 6 bases from V and 2 from J; bases not matched to a gene: 6. This CDR3 region has 14 residues. The DNA of the CDR3 is TGTGCCAGCTCCCGCCGGGGGGGCCCCTACGAGCAGTACTTC. Protein: CASSRRGGPYEQYF.

This clone came up a few times. The chain recombines TRBV18 with TRBJ2-1; 8 bases fit TRBD1. Germline-derived CDR1 and CDR2 are KGHSH and LQKENI. The trim removed 4 bases at V and 9 bases at J, leaving 8 bases unmatched. This CDR3 has 14 residues. CDR3 residues: CASSRNGQGGEQFF. The CDR3 coding sequence is TGTGCCAGCTCACGGAACGGACAGGGAGGTGAGCAGTTCTTC.

V and J are TRBV2 and TRBJ1-1; D might be TRBD1 (5 bases). The germline CDR1 and CDR2 sequences are SNHLY and FYNNEI. Trimming removed 7 bases at V and 9 bases at J, with 18 bases between. The CDR3 extends over 13 amino acids. CDR3 in amino acids: CASNVGGSAQAFF. CDR3 coding DNA: TGTGCCAGCAACGTCGGGGGGTCGGCTCAAGCTTTCTTT.

The V call is TRBV9, the J call TRBJ2-3; tentatively, D is TRBD2 (6 bases). The V gene lost 0 bases and the J gene lost 9 bases, with 14 bases spanning the gap. This CDR3 has 14 amino acids. Germline values: CDR1 SGDLS, CDR2 YYNGEE. The CDR3 here is CASSVASGAQTQYF. Here the CDR3 DNA reads TGTGCCAGCAGCGTAGCTTCGGGAGCACAAACGCAGTATTTT.

The chain recombines TRBV7-2 with TRBJ2-2; D is unclear. V was trimmed by 1 base and J by 4 bases, leaving 4 bases between them. The CDR3 contains 13 residues. CDR1 and CDR2 (germline): SGHTA, FQGNSA. The CDR3 protein is CASSLDFTGELFF. CDR3 bases: TGTGCCAGCAGCTTAGACTTCACCGGGGAGCTGTTTTTT.

The rearrangement uses TRBV19 and TRBJ2-2, with D possibly TRBD2 on 6 matching bases. Germline loops: CDR1 LNHDA, CDR2 SQIVND (reference sequence). The CDR3 consists of 16 residues. The V end lost 7 bases, the J end lost 1 base, and 16 bases lay between the germline ends. CDR3 coding DNA: TGTGCCAGTACCCTCGGGGGAATAAAGAACACCGGGGAGCTGTTTTTT. Its protein is CASTLGGIKNTGELFF. The complete variable domain, with remaining parts taken from reference TRBV19 and TRBJ2-2, reads DGGITQSPKYLFRKEGQNVTLSCEQNLNHDAMYWYRQDPGQGLRLIYYSQIVNDFQKGDIAEGYSVSREKKESFPLTVTSAQKNPTAFYLCASTLGGIKNTGELFFGEGSRLTVL.

The chain has TRBV6-5 and TRBJ1-4; D is uncertain. The CDR3 consists of 13 residues. CDR1 and CDR2 from the germline V gene are MNHEY and SVGAGI. The ends were cut back, 10 bases at V and 7 bases at J, with 16 bases in the middle. The CDR3, as DNA: TGTGCCACCGCTCCGGGAACTCGTGAAAAACTGTTTTTT. This gives the protein CATAPGTREKLFF.

The chain links TRBV28 to TRBJ1-2; D gene uncertain. V lost 8 bases and J 6 bases, leaving 10 bases between the germline ends. The CDR3 has 11 residues. Germline V lookup: CDR1 MDHEN, CDR2 SYDVKM. The CDR3 region has the DNA TGTGCCAGCCACTCATTAAATGGCTACACCTTC. This sequence encodes CASHSLNGYTF.